This T cell receptor (beta chain) appears in the sequencing data of a study of blood T cell repertoires in COVID-19. Whole-study context: The samples span acute and convalescent COVID-19 from the United States, Italy and Spain.

The J segment lost 4 bases and the V segment lost 12 bases, leaving 4 bases of the junction unmatched. Germline CDR1 KGHDR, CDR2 SFDVKD. This CDR3 is built from 12 residues. In the source study's methods: Using reference gene primer amplification, nucleated cell counts were estimated. TCRdb's copy holds only in-frame clones and misses some; the assay was immunoSEQ multiplex PCR. That table gives V, J and clone size, and the DNA gave D and trimming. The sample lists tens of thousands of clones; approximately 80% were seen once. This clone was observed a handful of times. V and J are TRBV24-1 and TRBJ1-5; 8 nucleotides agree with TRBD1. The clonotype was recovered from a human donor in a cohort sampled during active COVID-19. The sample taken for sequencing was peripheral blood. In DNA, the CDR3 is TGTGCCGTACAGGGGGGGAATCAGCCCCAGCATTTT. Translation gives CAVQGGNQPQHF.